This T cell receptor beta chain was sequenced for a study of T-cell reconstitution after alpha-beta-depleted transplantation in children. This clonotype has ten or more counts. V shed 1 base and J shed 1 base, with 10 bases lying between them. The CDR3 spans 16 residues. Germline CDR1 reads KGHDR; CDR2 reads SFDVKD. Unique molecular identifiers were incorporated when the TCRbeta library was constructed. Via MiXCR, TCRdb re-called the PCR reads, giving one row per CDR3 protein. The sample has roughly 120,000 distinct CDR3 sequences, about a tenth seen once. V and J are TRBV24-1 and TRBJ2-1; D might be TRBD1 or TRBD2, each matching 6 bases. The source material was PBMCs from the stem cell graft donor, sampled from the stem cell graft. The receptor was isolated from a human donor who donated a stem cell graft to a child with acute lymphoblastic leukemia. The CDR3 loop reads CATSDFRGRSYNEQFF. The DNA of the CDR3 is TGTGCCACCAGTGATTTCCGGGGGCGGTCCTACAATGAGCAGTTCTTC.